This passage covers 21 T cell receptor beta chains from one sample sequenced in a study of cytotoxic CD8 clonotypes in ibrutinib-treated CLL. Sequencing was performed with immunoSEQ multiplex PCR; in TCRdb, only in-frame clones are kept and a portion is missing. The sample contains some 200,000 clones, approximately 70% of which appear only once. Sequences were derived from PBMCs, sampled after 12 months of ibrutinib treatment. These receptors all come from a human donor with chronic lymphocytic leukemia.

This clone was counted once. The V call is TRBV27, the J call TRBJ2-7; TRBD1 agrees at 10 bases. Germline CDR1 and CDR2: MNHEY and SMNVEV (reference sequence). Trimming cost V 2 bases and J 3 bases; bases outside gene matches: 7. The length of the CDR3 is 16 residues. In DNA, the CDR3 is TGTGCCAGCAGTTTAAAGAGGACAGGGGGAGGCTACGAGCAGTACTTC. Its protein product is CASSLKRTGGGYEQYF.

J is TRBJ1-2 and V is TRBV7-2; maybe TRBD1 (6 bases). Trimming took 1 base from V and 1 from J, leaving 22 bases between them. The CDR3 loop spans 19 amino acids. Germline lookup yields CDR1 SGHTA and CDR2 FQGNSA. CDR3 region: CASSLEGLGRAGVNYGYTF. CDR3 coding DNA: TGTGCCAGCAGCTTAGAGGGACTGGGCAGGGCAGGGGTTAACTATGGCTACACCTTC. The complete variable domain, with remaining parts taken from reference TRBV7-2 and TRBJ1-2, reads GAGVSQSPSNKVTEKGKDVELRCDPISGHTALYWYRQSLGQGLEFLIYFQGNSAPDKSGLPSDRFSAERTGGSVSTLTIQRTQQEDSAVYLCASSLEGLGRAGVNYGYTFGSGTRLTVV.

The CDR3: CASSRRQNQPQHF. The CDR3 nucleotides are TGTGCCAGCAGCCGCAGACAAAATCAGCCCCAGCATTTT. The V gene is TRBV6-5, the J gene TRBJ1-5; D is unclear. The CDR3 runs 13 residues. V was pared by 6 bases and J by 4 bases, with 10 bases between. Germline CDR1 MNHEY, CDR2 SVGAGI.

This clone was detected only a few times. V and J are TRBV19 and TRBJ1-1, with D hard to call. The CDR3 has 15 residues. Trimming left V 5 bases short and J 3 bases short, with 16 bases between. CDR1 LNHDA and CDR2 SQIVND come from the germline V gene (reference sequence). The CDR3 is CASSSGQGGDTEAFF. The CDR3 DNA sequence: TGTGCCAGTAGTTCGGGCCAAGGTGGGGACACTGAAGCTTTCTTT.

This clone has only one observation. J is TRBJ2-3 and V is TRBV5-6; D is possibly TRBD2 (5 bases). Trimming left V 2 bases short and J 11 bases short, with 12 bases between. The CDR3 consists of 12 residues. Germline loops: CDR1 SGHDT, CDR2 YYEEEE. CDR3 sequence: CASSLASGGQYF. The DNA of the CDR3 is TGTGCCAGCAGCTTAGCTTCAGGAGGGCAGTATTTT.

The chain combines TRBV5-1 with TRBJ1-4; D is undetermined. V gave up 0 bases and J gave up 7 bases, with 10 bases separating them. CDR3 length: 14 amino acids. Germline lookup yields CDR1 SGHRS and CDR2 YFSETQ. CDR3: CASSLVAGSEKLFF. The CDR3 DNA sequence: TGCGCCAGCAGCTTGGTAGCAGGATCTGAAAAACTGTTTTTT.

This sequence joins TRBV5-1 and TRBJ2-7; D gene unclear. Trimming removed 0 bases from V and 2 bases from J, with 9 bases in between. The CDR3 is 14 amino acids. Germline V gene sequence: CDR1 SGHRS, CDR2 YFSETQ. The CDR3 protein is CASSLALGPYEQYF. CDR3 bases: TGCGCCAGCAGCTTGGCTCTGGGCCCCTACGAGCAGTACTTC.

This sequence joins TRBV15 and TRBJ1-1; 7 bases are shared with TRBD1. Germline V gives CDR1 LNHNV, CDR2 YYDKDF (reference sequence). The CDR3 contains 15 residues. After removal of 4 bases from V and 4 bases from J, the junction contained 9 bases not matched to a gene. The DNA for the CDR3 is TGTGCCACCAGCAACACGAGAACAGGGGTCACTGAAGCTTTCTTT. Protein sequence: CATSNTRTGVTEAFF.

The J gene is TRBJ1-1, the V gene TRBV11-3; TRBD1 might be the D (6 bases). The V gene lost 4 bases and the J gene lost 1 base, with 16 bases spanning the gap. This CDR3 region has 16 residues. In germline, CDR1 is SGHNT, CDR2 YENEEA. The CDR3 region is CASSSSWGAGNTEAFF. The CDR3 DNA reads TGTGCCAGCAGCTCGAGTTGGGGGGCTGGGAACACTGAAGCTTTCTTT.

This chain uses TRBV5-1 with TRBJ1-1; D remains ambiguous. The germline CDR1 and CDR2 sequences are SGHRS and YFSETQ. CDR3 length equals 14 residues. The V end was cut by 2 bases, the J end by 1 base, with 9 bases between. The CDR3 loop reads CASSFNGPNTEAFF. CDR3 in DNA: TGCGCCAGCAGCTTTAACGGTCCGAACACTGAAGCTTTCTTT.

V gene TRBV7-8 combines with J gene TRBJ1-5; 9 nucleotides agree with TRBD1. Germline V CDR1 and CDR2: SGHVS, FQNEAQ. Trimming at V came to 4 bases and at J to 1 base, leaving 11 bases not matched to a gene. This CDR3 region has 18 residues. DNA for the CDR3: TGTGCCAGCAGCTCCTTTTATGGACAGGGGATGAGCAATCAGCCCCAGCATTTT. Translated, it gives CASSSFYGQGMSNQPQHF.

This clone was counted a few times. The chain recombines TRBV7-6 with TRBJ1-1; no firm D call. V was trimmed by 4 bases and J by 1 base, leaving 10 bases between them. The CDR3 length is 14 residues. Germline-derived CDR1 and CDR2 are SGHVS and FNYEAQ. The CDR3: CASSYVAENTEAFF. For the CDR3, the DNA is TGTGCCAGCAGCTACGTGGCAGAGAACACTGAAGCTTTCTTT.

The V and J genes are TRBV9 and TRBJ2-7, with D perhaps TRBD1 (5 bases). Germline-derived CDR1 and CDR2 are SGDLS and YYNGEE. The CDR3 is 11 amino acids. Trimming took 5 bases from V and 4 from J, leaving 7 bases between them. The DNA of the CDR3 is TGTGCCAGCAGGCAGGGTTACGAGCAGTACTTC. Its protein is CASRQGYEQYF.

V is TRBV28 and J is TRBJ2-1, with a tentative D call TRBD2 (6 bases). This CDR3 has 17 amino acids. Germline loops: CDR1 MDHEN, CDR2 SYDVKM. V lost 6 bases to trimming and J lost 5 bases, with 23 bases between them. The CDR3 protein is CASRPRGLATKNNEQFF. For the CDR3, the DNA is TGTGCCAGCAGGCCAAGGGGACTGGCAACTAAAAACAATGAGCAGTTCTTC.

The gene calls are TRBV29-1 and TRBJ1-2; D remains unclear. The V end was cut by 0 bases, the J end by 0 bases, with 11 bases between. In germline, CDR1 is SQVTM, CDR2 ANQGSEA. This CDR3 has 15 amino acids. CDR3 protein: CSVEDRGVANYGYTF. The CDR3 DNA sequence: TGCAGCGTTGAAGATCGCGGGGTAGCTAACTATGGCTACACCTTC.

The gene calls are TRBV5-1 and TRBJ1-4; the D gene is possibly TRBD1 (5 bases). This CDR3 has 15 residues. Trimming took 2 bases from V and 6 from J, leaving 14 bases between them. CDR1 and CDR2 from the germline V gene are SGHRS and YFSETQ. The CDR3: CASSFRWGLDEKLFF. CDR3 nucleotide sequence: TGCGCCAGCAGCTTCCGGTGGGGGTTGGATGAAAAACTGTTTTTT.

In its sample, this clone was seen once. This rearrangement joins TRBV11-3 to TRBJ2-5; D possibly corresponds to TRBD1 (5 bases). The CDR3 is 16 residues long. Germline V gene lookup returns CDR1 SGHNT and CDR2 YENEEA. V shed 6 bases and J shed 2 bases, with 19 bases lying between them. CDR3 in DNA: TGTGCCAGCAGTCGCTCCAGGGTTACTTCACAAGAGACCCAGTACTTC. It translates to CASSRSRVTSQETQYF.

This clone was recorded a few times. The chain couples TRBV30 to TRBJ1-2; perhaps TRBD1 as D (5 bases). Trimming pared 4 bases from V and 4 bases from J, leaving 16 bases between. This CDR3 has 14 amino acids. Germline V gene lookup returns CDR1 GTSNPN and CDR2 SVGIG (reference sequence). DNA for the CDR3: TGTGCCTGGATGGGCGGCCGGGACTCCTATGGCTACACCTTC. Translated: CAWMGGRDSYGYTF.

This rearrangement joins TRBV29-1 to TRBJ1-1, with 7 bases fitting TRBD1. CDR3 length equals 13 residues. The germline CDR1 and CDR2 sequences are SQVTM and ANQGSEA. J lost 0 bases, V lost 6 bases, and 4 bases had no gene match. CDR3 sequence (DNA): TGCAGCGTCTTAACAGGGGTGAACACTGAAGCTTTCTTT. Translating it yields CSVLTGVNTEAFF.

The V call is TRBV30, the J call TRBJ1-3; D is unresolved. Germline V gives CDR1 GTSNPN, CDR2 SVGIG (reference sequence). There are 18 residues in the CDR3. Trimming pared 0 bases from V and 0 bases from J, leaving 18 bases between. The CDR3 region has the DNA TGTGCCTGGAGTGTTCTCACGGCAAGCTCGCTCTCTGGAAACACCATATATTTT. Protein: CAWSVLTASSLSGNTIYF.

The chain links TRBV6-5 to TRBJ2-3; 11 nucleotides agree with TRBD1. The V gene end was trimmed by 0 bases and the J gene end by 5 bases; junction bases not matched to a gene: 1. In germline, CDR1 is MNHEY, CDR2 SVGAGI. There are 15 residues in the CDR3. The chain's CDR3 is CASSYSGTGGDTQYF. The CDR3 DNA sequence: TGTGCCAGCAGTTACTCGGGGACAGGGGGAGATACGCAGTATTTT.